Ten or more counts support the clone carrying this T cell receptor beta chain. Its antigen remains unidentified. The data originate from a study of molecular identifiers for immune sequencing clone quantification. Overall study findings and caveats: Jurkat TCR RNA that was spiked in from one cell was reportedly detectable among one million naive cells.

From germline, CDR1 is SEHNR and CDR2 FQNEAQ (reference sequence). V lost 8 bases to trimming and J lost 5 bases, with 3 bases between them. The CDR3 is 10 residues long. The bulk TCR libraries were made with methods described before and with listed TCR primers. Each CDR3 protein is one row after TCRdb ran MiXCR on the PCR reads. The sample lists 9,500 to 15,000 distinct CDR3 sequences; around 19% were seen once. The sequencing input was naive CD8+ T cells from blood, with Jurkat cell RNA spiked in. Documented subset: FACS-sorted CD8+CD4-CCR7+CD45RA+ naive T cells. V is TRBV7-9 and J is TRBJ2-2; D is unclear. The source of this sequence is a human donor in good health. Some libraries in this study had Jurkat cell RNA spiked in. CDR3 region: CASETGELFF. CDR3 DNA sequence: TGTGCCAGCGAAACCGGGGAGCTGTTTTTT.